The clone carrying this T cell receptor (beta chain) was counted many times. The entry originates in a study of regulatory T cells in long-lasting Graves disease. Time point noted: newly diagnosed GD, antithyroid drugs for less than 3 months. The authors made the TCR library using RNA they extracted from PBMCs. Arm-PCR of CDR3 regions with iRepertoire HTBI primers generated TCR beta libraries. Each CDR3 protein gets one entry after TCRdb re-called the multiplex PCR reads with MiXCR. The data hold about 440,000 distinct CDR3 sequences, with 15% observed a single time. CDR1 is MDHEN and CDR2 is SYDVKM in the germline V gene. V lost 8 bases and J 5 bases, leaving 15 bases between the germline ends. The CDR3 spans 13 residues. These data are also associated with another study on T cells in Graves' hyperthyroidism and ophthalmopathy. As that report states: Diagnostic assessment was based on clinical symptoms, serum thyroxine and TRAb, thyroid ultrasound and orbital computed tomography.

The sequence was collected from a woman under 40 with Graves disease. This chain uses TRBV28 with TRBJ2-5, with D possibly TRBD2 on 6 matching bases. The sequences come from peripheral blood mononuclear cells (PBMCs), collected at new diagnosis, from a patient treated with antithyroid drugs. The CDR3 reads CASAGGRTETQYF. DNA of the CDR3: TGTGCCAGCGCCGGTGGGAGGACCGAGACCCAGTACTTC.